The entry that follows covers one T cell receptor (beta chain) sequence. What it binds is unknown. Profiling relied on immunoSEQ multiplex PCR, and the TCRdb table lists in-frame clones only, not all of them. Among some 49,000 clones listed, around three quarters were seen once. PCR or immunohistochemistry showed mismatch repair deficiency in every enrolled patient. TCR sequencing covered a few patients who responded to pembrolizumab. This record comes from a study of PD-1 blockade in mismatch repair-deficient tumors. Background on the study: Patients had around twelve mismatch repair-deficient cancer types, all previously treated and progressing. Notes on the study in general: Tumor-resident clones, often absent from pretreatment blood, expanded after pembrolizumab and then contracted.

There are 14 residues in the CDR3. V was clipped by 3 bases and J by 5 bases, with 11 bases between them. Germline V CDR1 and CDR2: SGHTA, FQGNSA. The gene calls are TRBV7-2 and TRBJ2-4, with a possible D match to TRBD2 (5 bases). This material consisted of PBMCs, taken before pembrolizumab treatment. The receptor comes from an adult with mismatch repair-deficient cancer. CDR3 DNA sequence: TGTGCCAGCAGCTTGGCGTACGGGGAAAACATTCAGTACTTC. This encodes CASSLAYGENIQYF.